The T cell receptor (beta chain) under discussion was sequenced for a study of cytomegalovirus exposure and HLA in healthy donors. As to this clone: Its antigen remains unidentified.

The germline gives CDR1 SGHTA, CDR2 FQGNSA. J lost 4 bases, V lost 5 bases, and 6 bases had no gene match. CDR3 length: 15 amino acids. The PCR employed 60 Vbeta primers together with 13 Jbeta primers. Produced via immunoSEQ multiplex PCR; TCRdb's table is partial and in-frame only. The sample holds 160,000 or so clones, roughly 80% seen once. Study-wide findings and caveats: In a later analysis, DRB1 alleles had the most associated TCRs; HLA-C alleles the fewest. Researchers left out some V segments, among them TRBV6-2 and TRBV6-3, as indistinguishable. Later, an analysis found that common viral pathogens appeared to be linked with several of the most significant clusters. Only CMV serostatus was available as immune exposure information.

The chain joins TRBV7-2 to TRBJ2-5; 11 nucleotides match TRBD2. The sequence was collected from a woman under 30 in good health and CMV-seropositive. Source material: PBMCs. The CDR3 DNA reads TGTGCCAGCAGCCCAGTAGCGGGGGGGCCAGAGACCCAGTACTTC. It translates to CASSPVAGGPETQYF.